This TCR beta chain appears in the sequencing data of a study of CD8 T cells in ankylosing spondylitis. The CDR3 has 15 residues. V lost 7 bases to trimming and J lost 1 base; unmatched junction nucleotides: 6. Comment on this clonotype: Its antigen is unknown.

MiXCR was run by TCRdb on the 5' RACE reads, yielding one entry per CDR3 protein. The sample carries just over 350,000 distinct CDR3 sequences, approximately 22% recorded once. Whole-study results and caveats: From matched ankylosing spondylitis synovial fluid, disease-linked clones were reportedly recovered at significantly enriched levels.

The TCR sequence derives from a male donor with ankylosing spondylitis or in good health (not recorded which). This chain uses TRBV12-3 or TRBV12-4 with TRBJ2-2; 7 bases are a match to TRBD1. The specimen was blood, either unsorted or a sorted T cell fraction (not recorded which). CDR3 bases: TGTGCCAGCAAGGGGACAGAGCGGAACACCGGGGAGCTGTTTTTT. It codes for CASKGTERNTGELFF.